This T cell receptor (beta chain) was found in a study of blood T cell repertoires in COVID-19. Whole-study context: COVID-19 samples, acute and convalescent, were from the United States, Italy and Spain. T cells, B-cell-depleted T cells, or PBMCs supplied cDNA or gDNA.

Germline CDR1 MNHEY, CDR2 SVGAGI. The CDR3 consists of 16 residues. Trimming took off 3 bases at V and 0 bases at J, with 9 bases between the two ends. In the study's own analysis: The authors estimated nucleated cell counts from reference gene primer amplification. Assay used: immunoSEQ multiplex PCR; TCRdb lists only in-frame clones, some missing. V and J calls and clone size follow that table, whereas D and trimming were derived from the DNA. Seen here are fewer than 300,000 clones, 85% observed once, and the top ten hold about an eighth. The chain uses TRBV6-5 and TRBJ1-6, with D maybe TRBD1 (5 bases). This TCR was recovered from a human donor in a cohort sampled during active COVID-19. Sequenced: peripheral blood. Written as DNA, the CDR3 is TGTGCCAGCAGTTATGGAGGGGACTCCTATAATTCACCCCTCCACTTT. Amino acid sequence: CASSYGGDSYNSPLHF.